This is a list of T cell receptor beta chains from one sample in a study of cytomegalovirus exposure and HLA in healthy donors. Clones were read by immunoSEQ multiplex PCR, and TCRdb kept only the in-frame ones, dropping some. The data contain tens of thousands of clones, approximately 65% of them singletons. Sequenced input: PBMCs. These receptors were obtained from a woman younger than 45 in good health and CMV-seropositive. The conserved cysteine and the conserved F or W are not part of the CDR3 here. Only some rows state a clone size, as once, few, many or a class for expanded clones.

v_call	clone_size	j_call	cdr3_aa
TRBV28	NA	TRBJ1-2	ASSFSGPNYGYT
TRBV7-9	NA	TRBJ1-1	ASSPDLAGANTEAF
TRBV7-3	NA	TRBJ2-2	ASSLNPSVNTGELF
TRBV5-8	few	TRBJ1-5	ASSSPRTGNIQPQH
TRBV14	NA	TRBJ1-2	ASSQGLNYGYT
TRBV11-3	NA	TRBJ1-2	ASSPGGQGYT
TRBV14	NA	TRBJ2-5	ASSHQRGAPETQY
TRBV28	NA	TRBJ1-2	ASSLPINRGPRGYT
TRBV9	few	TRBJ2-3	ASSVASGTDTQY
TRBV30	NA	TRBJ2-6	AWRGTGTRSGANVLT
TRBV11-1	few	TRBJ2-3	ASSERMGQGKDTQY
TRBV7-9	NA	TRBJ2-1	ASSPSYNEQF
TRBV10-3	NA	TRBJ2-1	AIRGGTGENEQF
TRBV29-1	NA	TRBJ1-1	SVGADNTEAF
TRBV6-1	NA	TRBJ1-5	ASRGRAGDNQPQH
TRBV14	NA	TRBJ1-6	ASSQDRGDSPLH
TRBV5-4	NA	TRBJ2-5	ASSWAGGETQY
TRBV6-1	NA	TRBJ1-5	ASSGLGTEGANQPQH
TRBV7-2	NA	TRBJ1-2	ASSHMARNSGYT
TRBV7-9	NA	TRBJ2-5	ASTRVVGLETQY
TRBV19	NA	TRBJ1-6	ARHPKGENNSPLH
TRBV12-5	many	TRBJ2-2	ASGLVPKTGELF
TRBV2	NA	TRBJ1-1	ASRDRGFITEAF
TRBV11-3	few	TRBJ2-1	ASSFISTGGYNEQF
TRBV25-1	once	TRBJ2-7	ASSPGQGSYEQY
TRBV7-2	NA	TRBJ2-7	ASSLRAGGSYEQY
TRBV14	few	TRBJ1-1	ASSRAGMNTEAF
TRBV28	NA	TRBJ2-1	ASIPHGRAANHNEQF
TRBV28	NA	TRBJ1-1	ASRGGQGARAF
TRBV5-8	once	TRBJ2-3	ASSSRGLGTDTQY
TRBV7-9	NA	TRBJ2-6	ASTQRRSSGANVLT